The 22 T cell receptor beta chains below come from one sample, sequenced in a study of T-cell memory formation after mild COVID-19. TCRdb used MiXCR to reprocess the 5' RACE reads, holding one entry per CDR3 protein. The data hold about 470,000 distinct CDR3 sequences, with around a quarter observed a single time. The material sequenced was PBMCs or a T cell subset sorted from them (not recorded which). All receptors come from an adult woman who had mild COVID-19 (a few samples of this study predate the infection). Cell type and time point are not known.

J is TRBJ1-2 and V is TRBV6-5; D remains ambiguous. There are 10 residues in the CDR3. Germline lookup yields CDR1 MNHEY and CDR2 SVGAGI. V was pared by 1 base and J by 10 bases, with 4 bases between. Here the CDR3 DNA reads TGTGCCAGCAGTTACTTGTACTACACCTTC. This codes for CASSYLYYTF.

V usage is TRBV5-1 and J usage is TRBJ1-1; unclear D gene. The CDR3 is 13 residues long. V was pared by 7 bases and J by 0 bases, with 10 bases between. Per germline, CDR1 SGHRS and CDR2 YFSETQ. CDR3 DNA sequence: TGCGCCAGCGGTCTCATAGTGAACACTGAAGCTTTCTTT. It is translated as CASGLIVNTEAFF.

This chain uses TRBV4-1 with TRBJ2-7; 11 bases map to TRBD2. Germline CDR1 MGHRA, CDR2 YSYEKL. The junction had 11 bases not matched to a gene; V was cut back by 0 bases and J by 4 bases. The CDR3 has 18 residues. The CDR3 DNA is TGCGCCAGCAGCCAAGATTCATTAGGGACTAGCGGAGTTTACGAGCAGTACTTC. It encodes CASSQDSLGTSGVYEQYF.

There are a few counts of this clonotype. The chain joins TRBV5-1 to TRBJ2-2, with TRBD2 identical over 7 bases. Germline CDR1 reads SGHRS; CDR2 reads YFSETQ. The CDR3 runs to 14 residues. V lost 7 bases, J lost 1 base, and 4 bases stayed unmatched. The CDR3 nucleotides are TGCGCCAGCTGGACGGGGGGGAACACCGGGGAGCTGTTTTTT. Its translation: CASWTGGNTGELFF.

The chain carries TRBV12-3 or TRBV12-4 and TRBJ2-7, with 12 bases fitting TRBD1. This CDR3 spans 18 amino acids. V lost 4 bases, J lost 2 bases, and 12 bases stayed unmatched. The CDR3 DNA sequence: TGTGCCAGCAGTTGGGACAGGGGGCGTCGGATACTCACCTACGAGCAGTACTTC. This translates into CASSWDRGRRILTYEQYF.

This chain connects TRBV7-2 to TRBJ1-1; TRBD1 agrees at 7 bases. The CDR3 extends over 13 amino acids. The germline V gene has CDR1 SGHTA and CDR2 FQGNSA. Losses at the gene ends were 3 bases for V and 7 bases for J; bases not matched to a gene: 5. The DNA of the CDR3 is TGTGCCAGCAGCTTGGGGACAGTGGATGAAGCTTTCTTT. Translation gives CASSLGTVDEAFF.

This clonotype showed up just a few times. The chain has TRBV24-1 and TRBJ2-7, with 13 nucleotides matching TRBD2. Per the germline V gene, CDR1 is KGHDR and CDR2 is SFDVKD. CDR3 length: 15 residues. With V trimmed by 4 bases and J by 4 bases, 3 bases remained unmatched. Written as DNA, the CDR3 is TGTGCCACCAGTGACACGGGACTAGCGGGGTACGAGCAGTACTTC. Its translation: CATSDTGLAGYEQYF.

This clonotype was detected only a few times. The rearrangement links TRBV18 to TRBJ1-4; D not certain. The CDR3 is 16 amino acids. V shed 0 bases and J shed 0 bases, with 8 bases lying between them. Germline V gene sequence: CDR1 KGHSH, CDR2 LQKENI. CDR3: CASSPPSLATNEKLFF. CDR3 in DNA: TGTGCCAGCTCACCACCGAGCCTTGCAACTAATGAAAAACTGTTTTTT.

CDR3: CASRANKGNEKLFF. In DNA, the CDR3 is TGTGCCAGCAGAGCAAATAAAGGGAATGAAAAACTGTTTTTT. The chain employs TRBV6-5 and TRBJ1-4; D is ambiguous. Trimming took 6 bases from V and 5 from J, leaving 13 bases between them. The V gene's germline CDR1 is MNHEY and CDR2 SVGAGI. The CDR3 loop spans 14 amino acids.

V and J are TRBV29-1 and TRBJ2-7; tentatively, D is TRBD1 or TRBD2 (5 bases each). The CDR3 totals 13 residues. Germline loops: CDR1 SQVTM, CDR2 ANQGSEA. V dropped 4 bases and J dropped 5 bases, with 15 bases sitting between them. The CDR3 nucleotides read TGCAGCGTTGTAGGTGGGGGTTTCAACGAGCAGTACTTC. Translating gives CSVVGGGFNEQYF.

The chain recombines TRBV18 with TRBJ2-7; D is undetermined. CDR1 is KGHSH, CDR2 LQKENI, per germline. Deletions cut 6 bases from V and 6 bases from J, with 12 bases between. The CDR3 spans 12 residues. This chain's CDR3 is CASSDSKGEQYF. The DNA of the CDR3 is TGTGCCAGCTCCGACTCTAAGGGCGAGCAGTACTTC.

This chain connects TRBV20-1 to TRBJ2-3, with 8 positions matching TRBD2. The V gene end was trimmed by 1 base and the J gene end by 6 bases; junction bases not matched to a gene: 21. Looked up from germline, CDR1 is DFQATT and CDR2 is SNEGSKA (reference sequence). CDR3 size: 19 residues. The CDR3 sequence is CSARGPPLRGGRIPDTQYF. The CDR3 bases are TGCAGTGCTAGAGGTCCCCCCCTTAGGGGCGGGAGGATTCCGGATACGCAGTATTTT.

This clonotype has just a few counts. The chain combines TRBV4-2 with TRBJ2-7; perhaps TRBD1 as D (5 bases). V lost 0 bases and J 2 bases, leaving 11 bases between the germline ends. The CDR3 spans 15 residues. From germline, CDR1 is LGHNA and CDR2 YNFKEQ. DNA for the CDR3: TGTGCCAGCAGCCAAGAGCAGGACATTCCCTACGAGCAGTACTTC. Protein product: CASSQEQDIPYEQYF.

The genes are TRBV29-1 and TRBJ2-7; D may correspond to TRBD1 or TRBD2 (6 bases each). This CDR3 contains 13 residues. CDR1 is SQVTM, CDR2 ANQGSEA, per germline. Trimming removed 5 bases at V and 1 base at J, with 12 bases between. The CDR3 DNA is TGCAGCGTTTCGGAAGGGGGGTCCTACGAGCAGTACTTC. It translates to CSVSEGGSYEQYF.

This CDR3 is CASSVLAGTGELFF. The CDR3, as DNA: TGTGCCAGTAGCGTTTTAGCGGGCACCGGGGAGCTGTTTTTT. The V call is TRBV19, the J call TRBJ2-2; 7 bases agree with TRBD2. Germline loops: CDR1 LNHDA, CDR2 SQIVND (reference sequence). The V and J ends lost 6 bases and 4 bases, in that order; junction bases with no gene match: 5. CDR3 length: 14 amino acids. Full variable domain (missing parts from reference TRBV19 and TRBJ2-2): DGGITQSPKYLFRKEGQNVTLSCEQNLNHDAMYWYRQDPGQGLRLIYYSQIVNDFQKGDIAEGYSVSREKKESFPLTVTSAQKNPTAFYLCASSVLAGTGELFFGEGSRLTVL.

This sequence joins TRBV6-2 or TRBV6-3 and TRBJ1-1; D might be TRBD1 (6 bases). The length of the CDR3 is 16 residues. Trimming stripped 0 bases from V and 3 bases from J, with 14 bases between. Germline CDR1 and CDR2: MNHEY and SVGEGT. CDR3 in amino acids: CASSYSRGRLDTEAFF. CDR3 DNA sequence: TGTGCCAGCAGTTACTCCAGGGGTCGATTGGACACTGAAGCTTTCTTT.

The rearrangement links TRBV5-5 to TRBJ1-2; D is unresolved. With 0 bases removed from V and 2 bases from J, the gap between germline ends came to 14 bases. Germline loops: CDR1 SGHKS, CDR2 YYEKEE (reference sequence). The CDR3 consists of 16 residues. The CDR3 sequence is CASSLGAFGRNYGYTF. As DNA, the CDR3 is TGTGCCAGCAGCTTGGGAGCGTTTGGCAGAAACTATGGCTACACCTTC.

This clonotype was found a few times. The chain has TRBV3-1 and TRBJ2-2, with D possibly matching TRBD1 (5 bases). Germline CDR1 and CDR2: LGHDT and YNNKEL (reference sequence). The germline V and J ends were trimmed by 0 bases and 6 bases, with 8 bases remaining between them. This CDR3 spans 14 amino acids. DNA of the CDR3: TGTGCCAGCAGCCAAGAATACAGGTCCGGGGAGCTGTTTTTT. It translates to CASSQEYRSGELFF.

The gene calls are TRBV18 and TRBJ2-7, with D possibly matching TRBD2 (5 bases). The germline V gene encodes CDR1 KGHSH and CDR2 LQKENI. CDR3 length equals 16 residues. V was trimmed by 6 bases and J by 8 bases, leaving 26 bases between them. For the CDR3, the DNA is TGTGCCAGCTCGGCTTTCGAGGGCGGCTTCACCCCCAAGCAGTACTTC. This codes for CASSAFEGGFTPKQYF.

This clonotype was detected only a few times. The chain has TRBV7-2 and TRBJ2-3; D might be TRBD2 (5 bases). V lost 5 bases and J 2 bases, leaving 26 bases between the germline ends. This CDR3 contains 19 residues. Germline CDR1 is SGHTA and CDR2 is FQGNSA. CDR3 sequence: CASSTSWQVKPIFTDTQYF. CDR3 DNA sequence: TGTGCCAGCAGCACTAGTTGGCAGGTTAAGCCCATTTTCACAGATACGCAGTATTTT.

The chain combines TRBV5-4 with TRBJ2-1; 7 bases are a match to TRBD1. This CDR3 comprises 14 residues. The V and J ends lost 10 bases and 1 base, in that order; junction bases with no gene match: 8. The germline gives CDR1 SGHNT, CDR2 YYREEE (reference sequence). CDR3 in amino acids: CAAGGRGSYNEQFF. For the CDR3, the DNA is TGTGCCGCTGGGGGCAGGGGGTCCTACAATGAGCAGTTCTTC. Full variable domain (missing parts from reference TRBV5-4 and TRBJ2-1): ETGVTQSPTHLIKTRGQQVTLRCSSQSGHNTVSWYQQALGQGPQFIFQYYREEENGRGNFPPRFSGLQFPNYSSELNVNALELDDSALYLCAAGGRGSYNEQFFGPGTRLTVL.

V is TRBV11-2 and J is TRBJ1-2; D is possibly TRBD1 (6 bases). Germline V gene sequence: CDR1 SGHAT, CDR2 FQNNGV. Between the trimmed V and J ends, which lost 4 bases and 1 base, there was a span of 19 bases. This CDR3 has 17 amino acids. CDR3 region: CASSSQIHRDDNYGYTF. Written as DNA, the CDR3 is TGTGCCAGCAGCTCCCAAATTCACAGGGACGATAACTATGGCTACACCTTC.